The 31 T cell receptor beta chains reported below all come from one sample, sequenced in a study of molecular identifiers for immune sequencing clone quantification. TCRdb used MiXCR to reprocess the PCR reads, holding one entry per CDR3 protein. The table has some 320,000 distinct CDR3 sequences, over 20% seen once. The sequenced sample was naive CD8+ T cells from blood, with Jurkat cell RNA spiked in. The subset denotes: FACS-sorted CD8+CD4-CCR7+CD45RA+ naive T cells. These receptor sequences come from a human donor in good health. Some libraries in this study had Jurkat cell RNA spiked in.

V usage is TRBV7-2 and J usage is TRBJ2-3, with a tentative D call TRBD2 (6 bases). V lost 3 bases to trimming and J lost 0 bases, with 22 bases between them. This CDR3 spans 19 amino acids. The germline CDR1 and CDR2 sequences are SGHTA and FQGNSA. The CDR3 DNA sequence: TGTGCCAGCAGCTTGGGACTCGATCCCAGGCCCCCTAGCACAGATACGCAGTATTTT. This translates into CASSLGLDPRPPSTDTQYF.

This clonotype was detected ten times or more. This rearrangement joins TRBV19 to TRBJ1-4; 7 bases agree with TRBD1. This CDR3 region has 15 residues. The germline CDR1 and CDR2 sequences are LNHDA and SQIVND (reference sequence). V gave up 3 bases and J gave up 5 bases; unmatched junction bases: 6. The CDR3 region has the DNA TGTGCCAGTAGTATGTGGGACAGCGAGAATGAAAAACTGTTTTTT. Translated, it gives CASSMWDSENEKLFF. The variable domain in full, completed from reference TRBV19 and TRBJ1-4, reads DGGITQSPKYLFRKEGQNVTLSCEQNLNHDAMYWYRQDPGQGLRLIYYSQIVNDFQKGDIAEGYSVSREKKESFPLTVTSAQKNPTAFYLCASSMWDSENEKLFFGSGTQLSVL.

This clonotype has only a few counts. The V call is TRBV3-1, the J call TRBJ1-1; 7 positions agree with TRBD1. J was trimmed by 0 bases and V by 1 base; bases with no gene match: 5. This CDR3 is 16 amino acids long. Germline V gives CDR1 LGHDT, CDR2 YNNKEL (reference sequence). The chain's CDR3 is CASSQVRGRLNTEAFF. CDR3 bases: TGTGCCAGCAGCCAAGTTAGGGGGCGACTGAACACTGAAGCTTTCTTT.

This clonotype was found many times. This rearrangement joins TRBV20-1 to TRBJ1-4, with D hard to call. CDR3 size: 13 residues. Trimming removed 3 bases at V and 0 bases at J, with 5 bases between. CDR1 and CDR2 from the germline V gene are DFQATT and SNEGSKA (reference sequence). The CDR3 region has the DNA TGCAGTGCTAGGCCATCAACTAATGAAAAACTGTTTTTT. Amino acid sequence: CSARPSTNEKLFF.

This clonotype has just a few counts. The rearrangement uses TRBV4-3 and TRBJ1-4; D possibly corresponds to TRBD1 (5 bases). Per the germline V gene, CDR1 is LGHNA and CDR2 is YSLEER. This CDR3 is 16 amino acids long. V shed 1 base and J shed 8 bases, with 17 bases lying between them. This CDR3 is CASSQAWQGGGEKLFF. DNA for the CDR3: TGCGCCAGCAGCCAAGCTTGGCAGGGAGGAGGAGAAAAACTGTTTTTT.

This chain connects TRBV5-4 to TRBJ1-2, with 8 bases aligning to TRBD1. The V segment lost 4 bases and the J segment 4 bases; nucleotides outside the gene matches: 6. Germline V gives CDR1 SGHNT, CDR2 YYREEE (reference sequence). The CDR3 has 14 residues. The CDR3 loop is CASSIGQGAYGYTF. DNA for the CDR3: TGTGCCAGCAGCATAGGACAGGGCGCCTATGGCTACACCTTC.

V gene TRBV5-6 combines with J gene TRBJ1-3; D is uncertain. CDR1 SGHDT and CDR2 YYEEEE come from the germline V gene. The V end lost 7 bases, the J end lost 1 base, and 6 bases lay between the germline ends. This CDR3 has 12 amino acids. The CDR3 sequence: CASSESGNTIYF. As DNA, the CDR3 is TGTGCCAGCTCCGAGTCTGGAAACACCATATATTTT.

In regard to this clonotype: Since a much larger clone is just one base distant, this may be a read error. V is TRBV6-2 or TRBV6-3 and J is TRBJ1-2; D not resolved. Germline V CDR1 and CDR2: MNHEY, SVGEGT. There are 12 residues in the CDR3. The CDR3 region has the DNA TGTGCCAGCACCGAAGGAGTCTATGGCTGCACCTTC. It translates to CASTEGVYGCTF.

This clonotype came up once. A much larger clone lies one base from this, so it may be a read error. The chain employs TRBV27 and TRBJ2-3; D gene ambiguous. CDR1 is MNHEY and CDR2 is SMNVEV in the germline V gene (reference sequence). The CDR3 length is 14 residues. Trimming stripped 8 bases from V and 2 bases from J, with 14 bases between. The CDR3 bases are TGTGCCAGCCACGGGTCTGCCGTCACAGATACGCAGTATTTT. Its protein product is CASHGSAVTDTQYF.

This clonotype was counted ten times or more. This chain uses TRBV6-2 or TRBV6-3 with TRBJ1-1; the D is unclear. V was cut by 2 bases and J by 8 bases, with 9 bases left in between. This CDR3 has 12 amino acids. In germline, CDR1 is MNHEY, CDR2 SVGEGT. CDR3 sequence: CASSYVTAEAFF. In DNA, the CDR3 is TGTGCCAGCAGTTACGTCACGGCCGAAGCTTTCTTT.

This clonotype was seen a few times. Since a much larger clone is just one base distant, this may be a read error. The CDR3 is CGARNVDSGIYEQYF. CDR3 bases: TGCGGTGCTAGAAACGTCGACAGCGGGATTTACGAGCAGTACTTC. V and J are TRBV20-1 and TRBJ2-7, with 7 bases lining up with TRBD2. The V gene's germline CDR1 is DFQATT and CDR2 SNEGSKA (reference sequence). The CDR3 is 15 amino acids.

This clonotype was seen at least ten times. The V call is TRBV5-1, the J call TRBJ2-5, with D uncertain. This CDR3 has 14 amino acids. CDR1 and CDR2 (germline): SGHRS, YFSETQ. V lost 4 bases to trimming and J lost 3 bases, with 13 bases between them. CDR3 DNA: TGCGCCAGCAGCCGCCGGACGGGTGAAGAGACCCAGTACTTC. Translated, it gives CASSRRTGEETQYF.

This clonotype was detected ten times or more. CDR3 amino acids: CASSPQIQETQYF. The CDR3 DNA reads as TGTGCCAGCAGCCCACAGATCCAAGAGACCCAGTACTTC. V is TRBV7-9 and J is TRBJ2-5; D is unresolved. V was pared by 5 bases and J by 1 base, with 8 bases between. The germline V gene has CDR1 SEHNR and CDR2 FQNEAQ (reference sequence). The CDR3 extends over 13 amino acids. The whole variable domain, remainder taken from reference TRBV7-9 and TRBJ2-5, is DTGVSQNPRHKITKRGQNVTFRCDPISEHNRLYWYRQTLGQGPEFLTYFQNEAQLEKSRLLSDRFSAERPKGSFSTLEIQRTEQGDSAMYLCASSPQIQETQYFGPGTRLLVL.

Regarding this clonotype: A much more abundant neighbour one base away suggests this may be a read error. CDR3 DNA: TGTGCCAGCAGCTTAGGAGGTATCTATGGCTACACCTTC. Its translation: CASSLGGIYGYTF. This sequence joins TRBV7-9 and TRBJ1-2, with no clear D. This CDR3 region has 13 residues. With 1 base removed from V and 4 bases from J, the gap between germline ends came to 7 bases. Germline loops: CDR1 SEHNR, CDR2 FQNEAQ (reference sequence).

Notes on this clonotype: Possible read error: a much larger clone is one base away. The chain has TRBV12-3 or TRBV12-4 and TRBJ2-5, with 14 bases fitting TRBD2. The V and J ends lost 4 bases and 5 bases, in that order; junction bases with no gene match: 6. This CDR3 is 16 amino acids long. CDR3 coding DNA: TGTGCCAGCAGTTCGGAGACTAGCGGGGGGGTGGAGACCCAGTACTTC. Translated: CASSSETSGGVETQYF.

As regards this clonotype: Being one base from a much bigger clone, this may be a read error. The chain couples TRBV29-1 to TRBJ2-7, with D possibly being TRBD1 or TRBD2 (5 bases each). Germline loops: CDR1 SQVTM, CDR2 ANQGSEA. The V end lost 2 bases, the J end lost 3 bases, and 14 bases lay between the germline ends. The CDR3 covers 14 residues. The CDR3 DNA is TGCAGCGTTGAAATAGCGACAGCCGACTACGAGCAGTACTTC. Its protein is CSVEIATADYEQYF.

In this sample, this clonotype turned up many times. This rearrangement joins TRBV28 to TRBJ1-1; a weak D match, TRBD1 (5 bases). CDR3 size: 14 residues. The germline V gene encodes CDR1 MDHEN and CDR2 SYDVKM. Deletions cut 3 bases from V and 3 bases from J, with 11 bases between. The CDR3 region has the DNA TGTGCCAGCAGTTTGGGACCCCGGGACACTGAAGCTTTCTTT. This gives the protein CASSLGPRDTEAFF.

The sample holds many counts of this clonotype. This rearrangement joins TRBV20-1 to TRBJ2-7, with D unresolved. Germline V gene sequence: CDR1 DFQATT, CDR2 SNEGSKA (reference sequence). V lost 1 base, J lost 0 bases, and 10 bases lay in between. The CDR3 runs 14 residues. The CDR3 nucleotides read TGCAGTGCTAGAGGGATTGACCACTCCTACGAGCAGTACTTC. Translated, it gives CSARGIDHSYEQYF.

This clonotype was picked up many times. V gene TRBV2 combines with J gene TRBJ2-5, with 9 bases fitting TRBD1. V was clipped by 5 bases and J by 2 bases; unmatched bases: 3. The CDR3 is made up of 14 amino acids. CDR1 and CDR2 from the germline V gene are SNHLY and FYNNEI. As DNA, the CDR3 is TGTGCCAGCAGTTCCGGACAGGGGCAAGAGACCCAGTACTTC. Translating it yields CASSSGQGQETQYF.

This clonotype appeared many times. This rearrangement joins TRBV4-1 to TRBJ1-1, with D hard to call. CDR1 and CDR2 from the germline V gene are MGHRA and YSYEKL. The CDR3 has 14 residues. Between the trimmed V and J ends, which lost 5 bases and 5 bases, there was a span of 15 bases. CDR3: CASSTRASFTEAFF. For the CDR3, the DNA is TGCGCCAGCAGCACTAGAGCTTCTTTTACTGAAGCTTTCTTT.

This clonotype was seen a few times. This sequence joins TRBV4-1 and TRBJ2-3; D gene unclear. Germline CDR1 reads MGHRA; CDR2 reads YSYEKL. The germline V and J ends were trimmed by 1 base and 4 bases, with 15 bases remaining between them. The CDR3 runs to 16 residues. The CDR3 nucleotides read TGCGCCAGCAGCCAAGGTTTGAGTACCCCCCCAGATACGCAGTATTTT. Its translation: CASSQGLSTPPDTQYF.

This clonotype has at least ten counts. The DNA of the CDR3 is TGCGCCAGCAGCCAAGAAGTCTCCGGGTTAGCCTACGAGCAGTACTTC. Translation gives CASSQEVSGLAYEQYF. This chain uses TRBV4-3 with TRBJ2-7; D is unclear. The V end lost 0 bases, the J end lost 2 bases, and 14 bases lay between the germline ends. CDR3 length: 16 amino acids. Germline V lookup: CDR1 LGHNA, CDR2 YSLEER.

This clonotype was seen at least ten times. The gene calls are TRBV14 and TRBJ2-3; no clear D gene. The ends were cut back, 0 bases at V and 8 bases at J, with 12 bases in the middle. This CDR3 contains 14 residues. Germline assignment: CDR1 SGHDN and CDR2 FVKESK. The CDR3 reads CASSQDMGGGTQYF. Written as DNA, the CDR3 is TGTGCCAGCAGCCAAGACATGGGTGGTGGTACGCAGTATTTT.

The sample holds many counts of this clonotype. J is TRBJ2-1 and V is TRBV24-1, with no clear D. V was cut by 0 bases and J by 5 bases, with 7 bases left in between. The CDR3 contains 14 residues. Germline CDR1 KGHDR, CDR2 SFDVKD. Here the CDR3 reads CATSDLGSHNEQFF. The CDR3, as DNA: TGTGCCACCAGTGATTTGGGCAGCCACAATGAGCAGTTCTTC.

As to this clonotype: A clone one base away is much larger, so this may be a read error. The chain employs TRBV5-6 and TRBJ1-1; D remains ambiguous. The CDR3 sequence is 15 residues long. V was cut by 4 bases and J by 4 bases, with 17 bases left in between. Germline assignment: CDR1 SGHDT and CDR2 YYEEEE. The CDR3 sequence: CASSLPARLSTEAFF. The CDR3 DNA sequence: TGTGCCAGCAGCCTACCCGCACGCCTGAGCACTGAAGCTTTCTTT.

The sample holds many counts of this clonotype. This chain joins TRBV29-1 and TRBJ2-1, with 9 bases fitting TRBD1. Looked up from germline, CDR1 is SQVTM and CDR2 is ANQGSEA. The V segment lost 6 bases and the J segment 7 bases; nucleotides outside the gene matches: 10. The CDR3 totals 14 residues. As DNA, the CDR3 is TGCAGCGTCTCTCCCGGGACAGGGTGGAATGAGCAGTTCTTC. As protein: CSVSPGTGWNEQFF.

V gene TRBV30 combines with J gene TRBJ2-7; 7 bases align to TRBD1. Germline V CDR1 and CDR2: GTSNPN, SVGIG (reference sequence). The CDR3 is 12 amino acids. Trimming at V came to 0 bases and at J to 10 bases, leaving 6 bases not matched to a gene. The CDR3 sequence is CAWSVLRDSQYF. In DNA, the CDR3 is TGTGCCTGGAGTGTTCTCCGGGACAGTCAGTACTTC.

The rearrangement uses TRBV9 and TRBJ2-3; TRBD1 matches at 7 bases. Trimming removed 4 bases from V and 9 bases from J; junction bases left unmatched: 32. The CDR3 length is 21 residues. In germline, CDR1 is SGDLS, CDR2 YYNGEE. The CDR3 sequence is CASSTDVVSGQRTVTEMTQYF. CDR3 nucleotide sequence: TGTGCCAGCAGCACCGATGTTGTGTCGGGACAGAGGACAGTTACGGAGATGACGCAGTATTTT.

This clonotype was recorded at least ten times. The chain recombines TRBV7-6 with TRBJ2-1; 10 bases are a match to TRBD2. Germline CDR1 SGHVS, CDR2 FNYEAQ. There are 17 residues in the CDR3. The V segment lost 1 base and the J segment 7 bases; nucleotides outside the gene matches: 10. CDR3 residues: CASSLDIAGGKQNEQFF. DNA of the CDR3: TGTGCCAGCAGCTTAGATATAGCGGGGGGCAAACAAAATGAGCAGTTCTTC.

Notes on this clonotype: A much larger clone lies a single base off, so this may be a read error. The V call is TRBV7-9, the J call TRBJ1-1, with D perhaps matching TRBD1 (5 bases). The CDR3 sequence is 12 residues long. Germline-derived CDR1 and CDR2 are SEHNR and FQNEAQ (reference sequence). Trimming stripped 10 bases from V and 3 bases from J, with 12 bases between. Here the CDR3 DNA reads TGTGCCACCCGGGGGATACACACTGAAGCTTTCTTT. Translating gives CATRGIHTEAFF.

For this clonotype: A much larger clone sits a single nucleotide away, making a read error possible. It is likely a read error, because the conserved phenylalanine at the end of the CDR3 is missing. This rearrangement joins TRBV5-1 to TRBJ2-3; 11 bases are shared with TRBD2. The germline CDR1 and CDR2 sequences are SGHRS and YFSETQ. This CDR3 region has 16 residues. The trim removed 0 bases at V and 2 bases at J, leaving 2 bases unmatched. The CDR3 bases are TGCGCCAGCAGCTTGGTAGCGGGAGGGCTCACAGATACGCAGTATCTT. This translates into CASSLVAGGLTDTQYL.